Below, 19 T cell receptor beta chains from the same sample are listed, as sequenced in a study of blood T cell repertoires in COVID-19. Produced via immunoSEQ multiplex PCR; TCRdb's table is partial and in-frame only. This table holds approximately 300,000 clones, about nine tenths found once. Sequencing input: peripheral blood. All receptors derive from a woman aged 45-59 years with COVID-19, enrolled during active disease.

The V call is TRBV12-5, the J call TRBJ1-4; a weak D match, TRBD1 (5 bases). Germline V gene sequence: CDR1 LGHNT, CDR2 FRNRAP. The CDR3 is 13 amino acids. Deletions cut 9 bases from V and 6 bases from J, with 14 bases between. CDR3 nucleotide sequence: TGTGCTAGCGCTTCAGGGTCCTATGAAAAACTGTTTTTT. Translation: CASASGSYEKLFF. The full variable domain, with the rest looked up from reference TRBV12-5 and TRBJ1-4, is DARVTQTPRHKVTEMGQEVTMRCQPILGHNTVFWYRQTMMQGLELLAYFRNRAPLDDSGMPKDRFSAEMPDATLATLKIQPSEPRDSAVYFCASASGSYEKLFFGSGTQLSVL.

This chain joins TRBV11-2 and TRBJ2-2; TRBD2 agrees at 11 bases. This CDR3 has 16 residues. Germline V CDR1 and CDR2: SGHAT, FQNNGV. Trimming cost V 5 bases and J 4 bases; bases outside gene matches: 6. The chain's CDR3 is CASSQLAGDPTGELFF. CDR3 nucleotide sequence: TGTGCCAGCAGCCAACTAGCGGGAGACCCCACCGGGGAGCTGTTTTTT.

The genes are TRBV10-1 and TRBJ1-2; 11 bases agree with TRBD1. Unmatched junction bases numbered 9, after V lost 2 bases and J lost 7 bases. Germline V gene data show CDR1 as WNHNN and CDR2 as SYGVQD (reference sequence). The CDR3 loop spans 16 amino acids. Here the CDR3 DNA reads TGCGCCAGCAGTGAGGGACAGGGGGCGCGGGTAGGTGGCTACACCTTC. This translates into CASSEGQGARVGGYTF.

J is TRBJ2-1 and V is TRBV27; TRBD2 might be the D (5 bases). The CDR3 loop spans 16 amino acids. The germline V and J ends were trimmed by 3 bases and 4 bases, with 16 bases remaining between them. Germline V CDR1 and CDR2: MNHEY, SMNVEV (reference sequence). The CDR3 reads CASSLIPISEYNEQFF. For the CDR3, the DNA is TGTGCCAGCAGTTTGATCCCCATTAGCGAATACAATGAGCAGTTCTTC.

The V and J genes are TRBV19 and TRBJ1-5; no clear D. With 5 bases removed from V and 2 bases from J, the gap between germline ends came to 19 bases. This CDR3 comprises 17 residues. Germline assignment: CDR1 LNHDA and CDR2 SQIVND (reference sequence). The CDR3 DNA reads as TGTGCCAGTAGTGCTCTCGATATGCGTTCTGGCAATCAGCCCCAGCATTTT. This encodes CASSALDMRSGNQPQHF.

This chain joins TRBV7-2 and TRBJ2-1; 9 positions agree with TRBD2. V dropped 5 bases and J dropped 12; count of bases not matched to a gene: 17. The V gene's germline CDR1 is SGHTA and CDR2 FQGNSA. This CDR3 region has 16 residues. CDR3 protein: CASSLLAGVGLGTQFF. The CDR3, as DNA: TGTGCCAGCAGCCTATTAGCGGGAGTCGGATTGGGGACGCAGTTCTTC.

This chain links TRBV30 with TRBJ2-5; 9 positions match TRBD1. This CDR3 contains 17 residues. V gave up 4 bases and J gave up 1 base; unmatched junction bases: 13. The germline V gene encodes CDR1 GTSNPN and CDR2 SVGIG (reference sequence). The CDR3 DNA is TGTGCCTGGATGGATGGGACAGGGTTTTTCGGCCAAGAGACCCAGTACTTC. This gives the protein CAWMDGTGFFGQETQYF.

The V and J genes are TRBV24-1 and TRBJ2-1; TRBD2 aligns across 8 bases. The CDR3 consists of 14 residues. The ends lost 9 bases at V and 4 bases at J; junction bases unmatched: 7. Germline assignment: CDR1 KGHDR and CDR2 SFDVKD. DNA of the CDR3: TGTGCCACCGAGCCGGGACTAGGATACAATGAGCAGTTCTTC. Its translation is CATEPGLGYNEQFF.

This chain joins TRBV4-2 and TRBJ2-7; weak D call: TRBD1 (7 bases). In germline, CDR1 is LGHNA, CDR2 YNFKEQ. The CDR3 is 16 amino acids. V was shortened by 0 bases and J by 8 bases, with 20 bases between the two germline ends. CDR3 amino acids: CASSQEQGGALGKQYF. The CDR3 nucleotides are TGTGCCAGCAGCCAAGAGCAGGGGGGAGCCCTTGGGAAGCAGTACTTC.

The chain recombines TRBV5-1 with TRBJ1-2; no reliable D call. Germline CDR1 SGHRS, CDR2 YFSETQ. This CDR3 has 15 residues. The V end was cut by 0 bases, the J end by 2 bases, with 11 bases between. The CDR3 DNA follows: TGCGCCAGCAGCTTGGGCGGGGTTGGGAACTATGGCTACACCTTC. It specifies CASSLGGVGNYGYTF.

This chain uses TRBV18 with TRBJ2-7; 8 bases agree with TRBD1. Germline trimming cut 3 bases from V and 7 bases from J; bases unmatched to any gene: 8. The germline V gene has CDR1 KGHSH and CDR2 LQKENI. This CDR3 has 14 residues. The CDR3 spells CASSPDGDRREQYF. In DNA, the CDR3 is TGTGCCAGCTCACCGGACGGGGACAGGCGGGAGCAGTACTTC.

The gene calls are TRBV2 and TRBJ2-3; 8 bases line up with TRBD1. Germline V gene sequence: CDR1 SNHLY, CDR2 FYNNEI. J gave up 1 base and V 8 bases, and 8 bases lay outside the gene matches. This CDR3 spans 15 amino acids. The CDR3 nucleotides read TGTGCCAGCGGGACAGGCTCGGAAGGCACAGATACGCAGTATTTT. Protein sequence: CASGTGSEGTDTQYF.

This chain links TRBV24-1 with TRBJ2-3; 10 nucleotides agree with TRBD2. Germline CDR1 is KGHDR and CDR2 is SFDVKD. There are 13 residues in the CDR3. V lost 9 bases, J lost 3 bases, and 2 bases stayed unmatched. CDR3 DNA: TGTGCCACCTCTAGCGGGAGTACAGATACGCAGTATTTT. This gives the protein CATSSGSTDTQYF.

The CDR3 nucleotides read TGTGCTAGTGGCCCGGGACAGGGCGCTTCACCCCTCCACTTT. Protein: CASGPGQGASPLHF. This chain connects TRBV12-5 to TRBJ1-6, with 9 bases that match TRBD1. Germline CDR1 LGHNT, CDR2 FRNRAP. The trim removed 6 bases at V and 9 bases at J, leaving 6 bases unmatched. This CDR3 comprises 14 residues.

This clone was picked up one time. This chain connects TRBV18 to TRBJ2-1, with D possibly matching TRBD1 (5 bases). The CDR3 is made up of 15 amino acids. Germline-derived CDR1 and CDR2 are KGHSH and LQKENI. V gave up 3 bases and J gave up 0 bases, with 9 bases separating them. The CDR3, as DNA: TGTGCCAGCTCACCCCAGACAGACTCCTACAATGAGCAGTTCTTC. Translating gives CASSPQTDSYNEQFF.

The chain combines TRBV4-1 with TRBJ1-1; unclear D gene. The CDR3 consists of 14 residues. Germline V gene data show CDR1 as MGHRA and CDR2 as YSYEKL. V was trimmed by 2 bases and J by 1 base, leaving 8 bases between them. CDR3 amino acids: CASSQQQKNTEAFF. DNA of the CDR3: TGCGCCAGCAGCCAACAACAGAAGAACACTGAAGCTTTCTTT.

This rearrangement joins TRBV6-5 to TRBJ2-1; 7 bases are shared with TRBD1. V dropped 0 bases and J dropped 8; count of bases not matched to a gene: 10. Germline CDR1 is MNHEY and CDR2 is SVGAGI. This CDR3 is 16 amino acids long. The CDR3 DNA reads TGTGCCAGCAGTTACTCCGACAGGGCCGGCAGGTATGAGCAGTTCTTC. It is translated as CASSYSDRAGRYEQFF.

This clone was observed once. The rearrangement joins TRBV28 to TRBJ2-1, with D possibly TRBD2 on 5 matching bases. The CDR3 extends over 20 amino acids. Trimming shortened V by 4 bases and J by 4 bases, and 29 bases separated the two germline ends. From germline, CDR1 is MDHEN and CDR2 SYDVKM. CDR3 protein: CASSSSYSRGQARNYNEQFF. DNA of the CDR3: TGTGCCAGCAGTTCAAGTTATTCCCGAGGGCAGGCCAGAAATTACAATGAGCAGTTCTTC.

The chain couples TRBV18 to TRBJ1-6, with D possibly being TRBD1 (6 bases). V was pared by 3 bases and J by 7 bases, with 13 bases between. Germline V gives CDR1 KGHSH, CDR2 LQKENI. The CDR3 consists of 15 residues. The CDR3 loop reads CASSPRQERNSPLHF. CDR3 bases: TGTGCCAGCTCACCTCGACAGGAGAGAAATTCACCCCTCCACTTT.